Listed below are T cell receptor beta chains from one sample, sequenced in a study of OX40 agonist ivuxolimab in advanced cancers. Sequenced by immunoSEQ multiplex PCR; TCRdb stores in-frame clones only, minus some. The sample records over 95,000 clones, approximately 95% being singletons. Sequenced here: CD4+ or CD8+ T cells sorted from blood, sampled in a trial of the OX40 agonist ivuxolimab. The source is an adult with an advanced solid tumor such as melanoma, head and neck, liver or kidney cancer. CDR3s include the opening cysteine and the closing phenylalanine or tryptophan. Fields, in order: D gene, clone size, V gene, J gene, CDR3 DNA, CDR3 protein. The D gene is left open where the match is weak. Expanded clones get a size class; other rows say once, few or many, or leave the size out.

TRBD1	.	TRBV7-6	TRBJ1-1	TGTGCCAGCAGCTTAGTGGGACAGGGTGACACTGAAGCTTTCTTT	CASSLVGQGDTEAFF
.	.	TRBV18	TRBJ1-1	TGTGCCAGCTCACCTCCACAGAAAGTGAACACTGAAGCTTTCTTT	CASSPPQKVNTEAFF
.	.	TRBV7-9	TRBJ2-5	TGTGCCAGCAGCTTAGCTGGAGAGACCCAGTACTTC	CASSLAGETQYF
TRBD1	.	TRBV2	TRBJ1-2	TGTGCCAGCATTGCGGACAGGGGCTATGGCTACACCTTC	CASIADRGYGYTF
TRBD2	once	TRBV11-2	TRBJ2-5	TGTGCCAGCAGCTTAGAACTAGCGGGGGGAACCCAAGAGACCCAGTACTTC	CASSLELAGGTQETQYF
TRBD1	.	TRBV6-6	TRBJ1-5	TGTGCCAGCAGTTACTCTTGGACAGGCAGTCAGCCCCAGCATTTT	CASSYSWTGSQPQHF
.	.	TRBV19	TRBJ2-7	TGTGCCAGTAGTATCGGTTCAGGAAGCTCCTACGAGCAGTACTTC	CASSIGSGSSYEQYF
.	few	TRBV7-9	TRBJ2-7	TGTGCCAGCAGCCCCCCTTCCTACGAGCAGTACTTC	CASSPPSYEQYF
TRBD2	.	TRBV7-9	TRBJ2-1	TGTGCCAGCAGCTTAGCAGAGCGGGGGGGCCTAAATGAGCAGTTCTTC	CASSLAERGGLNEQFF
TRBD2	.	TRBV19	TRBJ2-7	TGTGCCAGTAGTATAGACGGGGGGGCTTACGAGCAGTACTTC	CASSIDGGAYEQYF
.	.	TRBV6-6	TRBJ2-1	TGTGCCAGCAGTACTCCCGACTATGCGAAAGTCGAGCAGTTCTTC	CASSTPDYAKVEQFF
.	.	TRBV19	TRBJ2-2	TGTGCCAGTAGTATTATAGCGGACAGCATATACACCGGGGAGCTGTTTTTT	CASSIIADSIYTGELFF
.	.	TRBV5-1	TRBJ2-1	TGCGCCAGCAGCCCAGGTAATGAGCAGTTCTTC	CASSPGNEQFF
.	once	TRBV9	TRBJ1-4	TGTGCCAGCAGCGTAGGGGGTAACACAAATGAAAAACTGTTTTTT	CASSVGGNTNEKLFF
.	.	TRBV11-2	TRBJ1-1	TGTGCCAGCAGCCTTAGTAAGGTACAGGGTGGCACTGAAGCTTTCTTT	CASSLSKVQGGTEAFF
.	once	TRBV19	TRBJ2-2	TGTGCCAGTACCGGCCCGGAGCTGTTTTTT	CASTGPELFF
.	.	TRBV4-1	TRBJ1-5	TGCGCCAGCAGCCAGGATGAGAGGGAGGACGCTCAGCCCCAGCATTTT	CASSQDEREDAQPQHF
.	.	TRBV4-1	TRBJ1-5	TGCGCCAGCAGCCAAGATTGGGAGAAGGGGCAGCCCCAGCATTTT	CASSQDWEKGQPQHF
.	once	TRBV4-1	TRBJ2-2	TGCGCCAGCAGCCAGGGACCCCACACCGGGGAGCTGTTTTTT	CASSQGPHTGELFF
TRBD2	.	TRBV5-1	TRBJ2-1	TGCGCCAGCAGCGTACCTAGCGGGGGTATTAATGAGCAGTTCTTC	CASSVPSGGINEQFF
.	.	TRBV25-1	TRBJ2-7	TGTGCCAGCAGTGCCGGGGGACACTACGAGCAGTACTTC	CASSAGGHYEQYF
TRBD2	.	TRBV5-6	TRBJ2-2	TGTGCCAGCAGCTTCCGGTGGGCGGGAGGGACTGACGGGGAGCTGTTTTTT	CASSFRWAGGTDGELFF
.	once	TRBV4-3	TRBJ2-7	TGCGCCAGCAGCCAAAGACTGAACGACGAGCAGTACTTC	CASSQRLNDEQYF
.	.	TRBV11-2	TRBJ1-1	TGTGCCAGCAGCTTAGATACGGGAACTGAAGCTTTCTTT	CASSLDTGTEAFF
.	.	TRBV27	TRBJ2-2	TGTGCCAGCAGTCCAGGGGCGGGCACCGGGGAGCTGTTTTTT	CASSPGAGTGELFF
.	.	TRBV7-9	TRBJ2-3	TGTGCCAGCAGCATAACGACAGCGTTCCCGCAGTATTTT	CASSITTAFPQYF
.	.	TRBV6-1	TRBJ2-7	TGTGCCAGCAGTGAAGCCGCCGACAGGTACATCGACGAGCAGTACTTC	CASSEAADRYIDEQYF
.	.	TRBV5-4	TRBJ2-1	TGTGCCAGCAGCCGTACCGGGAACTACAATGAGCAGTTCTTC	CASSRTGNYNEQFF
.	.	TRBV28	TRBJ1-5	TGTGCCAGCAGCCTCCCCTACGAAGGGGATCAGCCCCAGCATTTT	CASSLPYEGDQPQHF
.	.	TRBV7-9	TRBJ2-1	TGTGCCAGCAGCGGGTGGGAGGGGGGCAAATACAATGAGCAGTTCTTC	CASSGWEGGKYNEQFF
TRBD1	.	TRBV28	TRBJ2-1	TGTGCCAGCAGTTTAGGGACAGGGGGCTTGAATGAGCAGTTCTTC	CASSLGTGGLNEQFF
.	.	TRBV6-4	TRBJ1-2	TGTGCCAGCAGTGAACAAGCTGGCAACTATGGCTACACCTTC	CASSEQAGNYGYTF
TRBD2	.	TRBV28	TRBJ2-3	TGTGCCAGCAGTCTGACTAGCGGGGGCACAGATACGCAGTATTTT	CASSLTSGGTDTQYF
TRBD1	.	TRBV7-9	TRBJ2-3	TGTGCCAGCAGCTCCCGGGACAGAGCAGATACGCAGTATTTT	CASSSRDRADTQYF
.	.	TRBV7-8	TRBJ2-5	TGTGCCAGCTTTTCCGACAGGATCCAAGAGACCCAGTACTTC	CASFSDRIQETQYF
TRBD2	.	TRBV28	TRBJ2-7	TGTGCCAGCAGACCCCGGGACTACGTCTACGAGCAGTACTTC	CASRPRDYVYEQYF
TRBD2	.	TRBV27	TRBJ2-7	TGTGCCAGCAGACCAGGACTAGCGGGACCGTACGAGCAGTACTTC	CASRPGLAGPYEQYF
TRBD1	.	TRBV5-4	TRBJ2-7	TGTGCCAGCAGCTCTGGACAGGGCTACGAGCAGTACTTC	CASSSGQGYEQYF
.	.	TRBV28	TRBJ1-5	TGTGCCAGCAGTTCCTCTCTAAGGAGCAATCAGCCCCAGCATTTT	CASSSSLRSNQPQHF
.	.	TRBV7-8	TRBJ1-1	TGTGCCAGCAGCTTGGTTGAGGGGCTGAACACTGAAGCTTTCTTT	CASSLVEGLNTEAFF
.	.	TRBV7-9	TRBJ1-5	TGTGCCAGCAGCCTTAGCAATCAGCCCCAGCATTTT	CASSLSNQPQHF
TRBD2	.	TRBV27	TRBJ2-1	TGTGCCAGCAGTTTATCGGGACTAGCGGGAGTTTTCAATGAGCAGTTCTTC	CASSLSGLAGVFNEQFF
.	.	TRBV19	TRBJ1-5	TGTGCCAGTAGTCCGGTCGGGCATCAGCCCCAGCATTTT	CASSPVGHQPQHF
TRBD2	.	TRBV27	TRBJ2-7	TGTGCCAGCAGTTTATTTCGCGGGGGGGCCTACGAGCAGTACTTC	CASSLFRGGAYEQYF
.	once	TRBV5-6	TRBJ2-1	TGTGCCAGCAGCTTGGCCGGAGACAGTGAGCAGTTCTTC	CASSLAGDSEQFF